This T cell receptor beta chain was profiled in a study of T cell repertoires in cytomegalovirus infection. Turning to the study itself: Matching HLA type, along with CMV infection, was indicated by public TCR beta signatures.

Broader study findings: Totalled public TCR beta family frequency picked out people who carried CMV plus the relevant HLA. Clonotypes of TCR beta that were HLA-C-restricted and CMV-specific dominated the ex vivo response.

One entry per CDR3 protein, called by TCRdb with MiXCR from the reads. The data contain about 490,000 distinct CDR3 sequences, 26% of them singletons. This clonotype was found many times. The antigen is unknown. Germline assignment: CDR1 SGHVS and CDR2 FQNEAQ. With V trimmed by 4 bases and J by 6 bases, 8 bases remained unmatched. CDR3 size: 15 residues. This chain connects TRBV7-8 to TRBJ1-5; 8 nucleotides agree with TRBD1. The TCR was taken from a human donor in good health (CMV status not recorded). Some clones in this sample may be carry-over from other donors' samples. The material sequenced was PBMCs. CDR3 protein: CASSYGQGLRQPQHF. CDR3 bases: TGTGCCAGCAGCTACGGACAGGGTTTACGTCAGCCCCAGCATTTT. Using reference TRBV7-8 and TRBJ1-5 for the parts outside the CDR3, the full variable domain is GAGVSQSPRYKVAKRGQDVALRCDPISGHVSLFWYQQALGQGPEFLTYFQNEAQLDKSGLPSDRFFAERPEGSVSTLKIQRTQQEDSAVYLCASSYGQGLRQPQHFGDGTRLSIL.